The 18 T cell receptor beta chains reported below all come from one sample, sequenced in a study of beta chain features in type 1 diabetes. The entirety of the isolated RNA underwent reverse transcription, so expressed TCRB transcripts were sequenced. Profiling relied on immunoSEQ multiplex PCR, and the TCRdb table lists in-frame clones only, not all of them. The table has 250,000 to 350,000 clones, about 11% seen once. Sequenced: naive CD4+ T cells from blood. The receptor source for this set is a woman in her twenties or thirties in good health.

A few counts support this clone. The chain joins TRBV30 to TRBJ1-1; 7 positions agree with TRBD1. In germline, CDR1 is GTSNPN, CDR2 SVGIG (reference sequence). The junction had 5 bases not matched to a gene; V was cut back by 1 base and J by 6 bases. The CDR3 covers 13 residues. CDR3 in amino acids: CAWSGTGSPEAFF. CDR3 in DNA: TGTGCCTGGAGTGGGACAGGATCCCCTGAAGCTTTCTTT.

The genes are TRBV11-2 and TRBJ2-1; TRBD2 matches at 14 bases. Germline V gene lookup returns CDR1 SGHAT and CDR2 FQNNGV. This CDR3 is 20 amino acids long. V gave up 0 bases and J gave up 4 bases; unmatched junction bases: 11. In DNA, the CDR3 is TGTGCCAGCAGCTTAGAAGTGTTTCCGGGACTAGCGGGAGAATACAATGAGCAGTTCTTC. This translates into CASSLEVFPGLAGEYNEQFF.

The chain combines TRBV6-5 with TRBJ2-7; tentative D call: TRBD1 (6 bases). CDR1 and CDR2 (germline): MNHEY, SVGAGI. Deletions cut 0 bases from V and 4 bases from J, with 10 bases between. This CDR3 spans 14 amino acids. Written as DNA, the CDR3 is TGTGCCAGCAGTTACTCGTGGGGGCTATACGAGCAGTACTTC. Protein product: CASSYSWGLYEQYF.

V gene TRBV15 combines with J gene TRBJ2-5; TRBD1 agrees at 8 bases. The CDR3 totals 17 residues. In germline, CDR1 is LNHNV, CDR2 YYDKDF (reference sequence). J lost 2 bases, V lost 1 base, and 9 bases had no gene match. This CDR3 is CATSRGDRPSEQETQYF. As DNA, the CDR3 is TGTGCCACCAGCAGAGGGGACAGGCCTTCAGAACAAGAGACCCAGTACTTC.

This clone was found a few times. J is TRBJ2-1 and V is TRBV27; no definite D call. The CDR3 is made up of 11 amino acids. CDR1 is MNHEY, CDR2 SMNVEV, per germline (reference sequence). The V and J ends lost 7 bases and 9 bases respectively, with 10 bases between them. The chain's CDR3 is CASTGSTEQFF. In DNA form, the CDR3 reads TGTGCCAGCACGGGTAGCACTGAGCAGTTCTTC.

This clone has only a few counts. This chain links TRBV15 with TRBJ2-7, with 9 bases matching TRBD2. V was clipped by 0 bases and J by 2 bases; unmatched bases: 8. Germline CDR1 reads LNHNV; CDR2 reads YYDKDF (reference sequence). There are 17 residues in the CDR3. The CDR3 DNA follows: TGTGCCACCAGCAGAGATCAAACTAGCGGGCCTACCTACGAGCAGTACTTC. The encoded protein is CATSRDQTSGPTYEQYF.

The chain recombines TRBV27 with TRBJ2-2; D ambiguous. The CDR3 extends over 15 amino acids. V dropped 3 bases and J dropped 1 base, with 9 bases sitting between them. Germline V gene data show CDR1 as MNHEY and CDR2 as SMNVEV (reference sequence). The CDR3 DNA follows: TGTGCCAGCAGTTTCACGACTGTGAACACCGGGGAGCTGTTTTTT. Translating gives CASSFTTVNTGELFF.

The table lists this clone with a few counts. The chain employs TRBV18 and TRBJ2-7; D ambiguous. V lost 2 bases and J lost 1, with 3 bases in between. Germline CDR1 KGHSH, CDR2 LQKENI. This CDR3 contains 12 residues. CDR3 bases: TGTGCCAGCTCACCAGAGTCCTACGAGCAGTACTTC. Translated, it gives CASSPESYEQYF. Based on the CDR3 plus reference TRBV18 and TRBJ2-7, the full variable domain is NAGVMQNPRHLVRRRGQEARLRCSPMKGHSHVYWYRQLPEEGLKFMVYLQKENIIDESGMPKERFSAEFPKEGPSILRIQQVVRGDSAAYFCASSPESYEQYFGPGTRLTVT.

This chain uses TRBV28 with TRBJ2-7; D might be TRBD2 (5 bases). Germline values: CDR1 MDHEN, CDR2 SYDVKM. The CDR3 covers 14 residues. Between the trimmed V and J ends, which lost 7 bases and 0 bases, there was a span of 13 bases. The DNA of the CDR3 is TGTGCCAGCACCGGAGGCGCGTACTCCTACGAGCAGTACTTC. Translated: CASTGGAYSYEQYF. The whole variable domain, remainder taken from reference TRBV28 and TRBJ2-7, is DVKVTQSSRYLVKRTGEKVFLECVQDMDHENMFWYRQDPGLGLRLIYFSYDVKMKEKGDIPEGYSVSREKKERFSLILESASTNQTSMYLCASTGGAYSYEQYFGPGTRLTVT.

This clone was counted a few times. The CDR3 region is CASSYSYRQETQYF. The CDR3 DNA is TGTGCCAGCAGTTACTCGTACAGGCAAGAGACCCAGTACTTC. V and J are TRBV6-5 and TRBJ2-5, with D possibly matching TRBD1 (5 bases). This CDR3 contains 14 residues. Germline V gives CDR1 MNHEY, CDR2 SVGAGI. Trimming took off 0 bases at V and 2 bases at J, with 7 bases between the two ends.

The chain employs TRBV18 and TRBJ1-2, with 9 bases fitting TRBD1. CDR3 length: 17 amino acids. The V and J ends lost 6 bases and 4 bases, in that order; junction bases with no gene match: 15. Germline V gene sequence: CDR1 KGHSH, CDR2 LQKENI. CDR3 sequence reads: CASSLNRDRGSSYGYTF. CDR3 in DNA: TGTGCCAGCTCCCTCAACCGAGACAGGGGGTCCTCCTATGGCTACACCTTC.

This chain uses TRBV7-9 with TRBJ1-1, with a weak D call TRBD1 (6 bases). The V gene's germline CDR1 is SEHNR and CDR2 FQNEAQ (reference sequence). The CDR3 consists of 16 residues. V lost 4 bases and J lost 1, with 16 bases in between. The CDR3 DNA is TGTGCCAGCAGCTCCCAATTATCGGGACAGAACACTGAAGCTTTCTTT. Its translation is CASSSQLSGQNTEAFF.

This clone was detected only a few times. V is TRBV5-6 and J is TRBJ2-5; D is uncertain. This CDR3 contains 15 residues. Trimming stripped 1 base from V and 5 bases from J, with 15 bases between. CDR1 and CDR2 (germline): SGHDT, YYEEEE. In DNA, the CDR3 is TGTGCCAGCAGCTTGAGTGGTGTTGTCGGGGAGACCCAGTACTTC. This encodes CASSLSGVVGETQYF. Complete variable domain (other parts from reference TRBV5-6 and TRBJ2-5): DAGVTQSPTHLIKTRGQQVTLRCSPKSGHDTVSWYQQALGQGPQFIFQYYEEEERQRGNFPDRFSGHQFPNYSSELNVNALLLGDSALYLCASSLSGVVGETQYFGPGTRLLVL.

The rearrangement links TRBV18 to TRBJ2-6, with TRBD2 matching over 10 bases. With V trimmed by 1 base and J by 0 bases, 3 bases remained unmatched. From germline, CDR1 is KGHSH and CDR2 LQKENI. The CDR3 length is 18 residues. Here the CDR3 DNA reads TGTGCCAGCTCACCACTAGCGGGAGGCTTCTCTGGGGCCAACGTCCTGACTTTC. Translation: CASSPLAGGFSGANVLTF.

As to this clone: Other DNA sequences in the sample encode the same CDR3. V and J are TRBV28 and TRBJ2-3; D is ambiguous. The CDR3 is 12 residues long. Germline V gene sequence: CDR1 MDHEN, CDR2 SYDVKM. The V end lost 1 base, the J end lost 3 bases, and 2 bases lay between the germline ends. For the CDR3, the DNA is TGTGCCAGCAGTTTATCAACAGATACGCAGTATTTT. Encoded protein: CASSLSTDTQYF.

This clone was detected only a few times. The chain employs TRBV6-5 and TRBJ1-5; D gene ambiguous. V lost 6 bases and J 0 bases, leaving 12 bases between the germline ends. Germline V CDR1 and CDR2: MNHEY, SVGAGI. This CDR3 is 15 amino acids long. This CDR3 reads CASRETGNSNQPQHF. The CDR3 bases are TGTGCCAGCAGAGAGACTGGTAATAGCAATCAGCCCCAGCATTTT.

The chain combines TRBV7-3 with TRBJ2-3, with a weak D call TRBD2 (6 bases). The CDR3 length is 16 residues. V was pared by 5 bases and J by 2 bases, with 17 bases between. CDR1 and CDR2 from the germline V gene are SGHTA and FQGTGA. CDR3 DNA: TGTGCCAGCAGCCGAAGGGCGGCTAGCGCCACAGATACGCAGTATTTT. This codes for CASSRRAASATDTQYF.

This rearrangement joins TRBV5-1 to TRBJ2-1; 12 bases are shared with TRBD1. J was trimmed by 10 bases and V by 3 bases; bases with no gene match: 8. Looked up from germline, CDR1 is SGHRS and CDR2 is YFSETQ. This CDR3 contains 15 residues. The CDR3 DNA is TGCGCCAGCAGCTCAACCGGGACAGGGGGCTTGGAGCAGTTCTTC. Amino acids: CASSSTGTGGLEQFF. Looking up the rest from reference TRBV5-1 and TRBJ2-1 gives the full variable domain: KAGVTQTPRYLIKTRGQQVTLSCSPISGHRSVSWYQQTPGQGLQFLFEYFSETQRNKGNFPGRFSGRQFSNSRSEMNVSTLELGDSALYLCASSSTGTGGLEQFFGPGTRLTVL.